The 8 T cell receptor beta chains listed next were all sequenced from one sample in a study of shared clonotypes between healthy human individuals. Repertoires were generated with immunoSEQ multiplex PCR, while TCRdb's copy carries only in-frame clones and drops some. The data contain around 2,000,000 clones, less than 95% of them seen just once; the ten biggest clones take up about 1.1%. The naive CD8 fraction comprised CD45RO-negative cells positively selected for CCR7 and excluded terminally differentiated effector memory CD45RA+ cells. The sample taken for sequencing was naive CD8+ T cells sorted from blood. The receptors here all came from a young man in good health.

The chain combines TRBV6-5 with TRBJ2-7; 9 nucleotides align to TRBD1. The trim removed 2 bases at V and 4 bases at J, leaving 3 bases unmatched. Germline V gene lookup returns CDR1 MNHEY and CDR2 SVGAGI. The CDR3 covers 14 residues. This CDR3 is CASSYGGTGYEQYF. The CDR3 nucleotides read TGTGCCAGCAGTTACGGGGGGACAGGGTACGAGCAGTACTTC.

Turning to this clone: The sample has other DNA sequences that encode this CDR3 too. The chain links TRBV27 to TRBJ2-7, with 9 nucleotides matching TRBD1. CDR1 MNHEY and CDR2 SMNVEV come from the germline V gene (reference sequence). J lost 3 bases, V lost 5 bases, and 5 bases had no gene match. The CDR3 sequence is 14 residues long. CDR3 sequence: CASSPGQGRYEQYF. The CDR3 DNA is TGTGCCAGCAGTCCAGGACAGGGGCGCTACGAGCAGTACTTC.

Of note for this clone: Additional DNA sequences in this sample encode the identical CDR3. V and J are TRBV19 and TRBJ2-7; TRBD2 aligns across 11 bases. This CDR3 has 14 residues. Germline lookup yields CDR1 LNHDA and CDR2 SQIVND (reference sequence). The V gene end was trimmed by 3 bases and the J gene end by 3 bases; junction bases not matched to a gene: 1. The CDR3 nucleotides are TGTGCCAGTAGTATCGGACTAGCGGGCTACGAGCAGTACTTC. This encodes CASSIGLAGYEQYF.

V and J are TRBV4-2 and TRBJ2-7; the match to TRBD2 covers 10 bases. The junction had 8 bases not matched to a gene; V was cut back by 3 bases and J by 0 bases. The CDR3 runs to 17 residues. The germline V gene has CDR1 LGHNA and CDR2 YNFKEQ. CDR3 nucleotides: TGTGCCAGCAGCCAGTCAACAGGACTAGCGGACTCCTACGAGCAGTACTTC. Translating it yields CASSQSTGLADSYEQYF.

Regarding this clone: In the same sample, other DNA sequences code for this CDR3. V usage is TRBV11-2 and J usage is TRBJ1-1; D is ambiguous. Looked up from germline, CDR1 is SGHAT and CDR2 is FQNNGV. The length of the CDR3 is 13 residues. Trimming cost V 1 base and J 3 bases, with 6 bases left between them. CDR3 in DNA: TGTGCCAGCAGCTTAGGAGTGGACACTGAAGCTTTCTTT. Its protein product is CASSLGVDTEAFF.

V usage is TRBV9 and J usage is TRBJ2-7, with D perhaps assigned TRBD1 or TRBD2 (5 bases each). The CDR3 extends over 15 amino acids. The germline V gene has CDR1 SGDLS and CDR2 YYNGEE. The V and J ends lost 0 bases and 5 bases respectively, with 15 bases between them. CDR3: CASSVVGGSAHEQYF. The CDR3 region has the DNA TGTGCCAGCAGCGTAGTTGGGGGTAGCGCCCACGAGCAGTACTTC.

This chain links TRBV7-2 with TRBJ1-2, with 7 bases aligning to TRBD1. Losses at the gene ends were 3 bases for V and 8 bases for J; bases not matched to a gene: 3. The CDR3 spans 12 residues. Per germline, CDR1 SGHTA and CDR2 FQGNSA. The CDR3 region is CASSFTGEGYTF. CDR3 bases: TGTGCCAGCAGCTTCACAGGGGAAGGCTACACCTTC.

The DNA for the CDR3 is TGTGCCAGCAGTGACATAGCGGGAGGCCCCTACGAGCAGTACTTC. Its protein is CASSDIAGGPYEQYF. The chain carries TRBV6-1 and TRBJ2-7; TRBD2 aligns across 10 bases. V lost 3 bases and J lost 2; bases outside the gene matches: 4. CDR1 and CDR2 from the germline V gene are MNHNS and SASEGT. The CDR3 is 15 residues long.